These 25 T cell receptor beta chains share one sample of origin, sequenced in a study of cytomegalovirus exposure and HLA in healthy donors. PCR was performed using 60 Vbeta and 13 Jbeta primers. Libraries were prepared by immunoSEQ multiplex PCR; TCRdb keeps only in-frame clonotypes and omits some of them. The sample has fewer than 200,000 clones, roughly two thirds seen once; the top ten hold about 5.4%. Sequencing was done on a sample of PBMCs. All receptors come from a woman aged 18-29 years in good health and CMV-seropositive.

The CDR3 sequence: CTSSQAPSTSGYNEQFF. For the CDR3, the DNA is TGCACCAGCAGCCAAGCCCCGTCAACTAGCGGATACAATGAGCAGTTCTTC. The chain joins TRBV1 to TRBJ2-1; the table names TRBD2, a call not compared with the DNA. TRBV1 is assigned pseudogene status. The CDR3 has 17 amino acids.

This chain links TRBV5-6 with TRBJ2-5; TRBD2 aligns across 7 bases. V shed 2 bases, J shed 9 bases, and the junction held 4 bases outside the gene matches. Per the germline V gene, CDR1 is SGHDT and CDR2 is YYEEEE. This CDR3 spans 12 amino acids. CDR3 sequence: CASSFTGRAQYF. The CDR3, as DNA: TGTGCCAGCAGCTTTACGGGGAGGGCCCAGTACTTC.

The chain has TRBV4-1 and TRBJ1-5; no reliable D call. Trimming cost V 0 bases and J 1 base, with 10 bases left between them. The length of the CDR3 is 16 residues. Germline V gene sequence: CDR1 MGHRA, CDR2 YSYEKL. The CDR3 coding sequence is TGCGCCAGCAGCCAAGATACGGGGAAGAGCAATCAGCCCCAGCATTTT. Encoded protein: CASSQDTGKSNQPQHF.

The chain couples TRBV10-1 to TRBJ2-3; D unresolved. The CDR3 runs 14 residues. CDR1 and CDR2 (germline): WNHNN, SYGVQD (reference sequence). Trimming removed 10 bases from V and 7 bases from J, with 21 bases in between. The CDR3, as DNA: TGCGCCATTCCTGGAAGAGGAGCCGGGTATACGCAGTATTTT. It codes for CAIPGRGAGYTQYF.

The chain combines TRBV27 with TRBJ1-2; 8 positions agree with TRBD1. V shed 5 bases and J 5 bases; nucleotides not matched to a gene: 10. CDR1 is MNHEY and CDR2 is SMNVEV in the germline V gene (reference sequence). The CDR3 runs to 15 residues. The CDR3 loop is CASSDRDRGEYGYTF. The CDR3 DNA sequence: TGTGCCAGCAGTGACCGAGACAGGGGAGAGTATGGCTACACCTTC.

The chain combines TRBV7-3 with TRBJ2-5; 8 positions match TRBD2. This CDR3 is built from 13 residues. Per the germline V gene, CDR1 is SGHTA and CDR2 is FQGTGA. The V segment lost 4 bases and the J segment 5 bases; nucleotides outside the gene matches: 3. The CDR3 sequence: CASSYTGGETQYF. CDR3 sequence (DNA): TGTGCCAGCAGCTACACGGGGGGGGAGACCCAGTACTTC.

J is TRBJ1-1 and V is TRBV7-6, with 8 bases matching TRBD1. The germline CDR1 and CDR2 sequences are SGHVS and FNYEAQ. The CDR3 totals 15 residues. V was pared by 5 bases and J by 1 base, with 6 bases of the junction left unmatched. CDR3 residues: CASSQGQGPNTEAFF. As DNA, the CDR3 is TGTGCCAGCAGCCAAGGACAGGGACCGAACACTGAAGCTTTCTTT.

This chain connects TRBV27 to TRBJ1-6, with TRBD1 as a possible D gene (6 bases). Germline V CDR1 and CDR2: MNHEY, SMNVEV (reference sequence). The CDR3 has 17 residues. The V end was cut by 2 bases, the J end by 0 bases, with 11 bases between. DNA for the CDR3: TGTGCCAGCAGTTTAAGGACAGATAGCTCCTATAATTCACCCCTCCACTTT. Its translation is CASSLRTDSSYNSPLHF.

Points on this clone: The sample carries other DNA sequences with the same CDR3. This chain connects TRBV20-1 to TRBJ2-7; D perhaps matches TRBD2 (5 bases). The germline CDR1 and CDR2 sequences are DFQATT and SNEGSKA (reference sequence). V gave up 3 bases and J gave up 5 bases, with 5 bases separating them. CDR3 size: 10 residues. The CDR3 region is CSARRDEQYF. The DNA for the CDR3 is TGCAGTGCTAGGAGGGACGAGCAGTACTTC.

This clone occurred a few times. The J gene is TRBJ2-3, the V gene TRBV5-1, with TRBD1 matching 8 bases. The length of the CDR3 is 14 residues. CDR1 SGHRS and CDR2 YFSETQ come from the germline V gene. J lost 4 bases, V lost 0 bases, and 1 base had no gene match. The CDR3 nucleotides read TGCGCCAGCAGCTTGGGACAGGGGCCAGATACGCAGTATTTT. Its translation: CASSLGQGPDTQYF.

This clone was counted only a few times. The genes are TRBV7-2 and TRBJ2-7, with D perhaps matching TRBD1 (6 bases). This CDR3 spans 13 amino acids. The V end lost 6 bases, the J end lost 2 bases, and 11 bases lay between the germline ends. Germline V gene data show CDR1 as SGHTA and CDR2 as FQGNSA. CDR3 amino acids: CASSSGQTYEQYF. For the CDR3, the DNA is TGTGCCAGCAGTTCAGGACAGACCTACGAGCAGTACTTC.

J is TRBJ2-5 and V is TRBV29-1; 8 bases fit TRBD1. Unmatched junction bases numbered 17, after V lost 6 bases and J lost 5 bases. The CDR3 covers 16 residues. In germline, CDR1 is SQVTM, CDR2 ANQGSEA. The CDR3 sequence: CSVQWDVQGEMETQYF. The CDR3, as DNA: TGCAGCGTCCAGTGGGATGTACAGGGGGAGATGGAGACCCAGTACTTC.

This sequence joins TRBV5-1 and TRBJ1-3, with D tentatively TRBD1 (6 bases). V lost 7 bases to trimming and J lost 5 bases, with 13 bases between them. CDR3 size: 13 residues. Per germline, CDR1 SGHRS and CDR2 YFSETQ. The CDR3 is CASRDTERNTIYF. As DNA, the CDR3 is TGCGCCAGCCGGGACACAGAAAGAAACACCATATATTTT.

The chain couples TRBV5-4 to TRBJ1-2, with TRBD1 as a possible D gene (5 bases). Germline values: CDR1 SGHNT, CDR2 YYREEE (reference sequence). CDR3 size: 13 residues. V lost 0 bases and J 5 bases, leaving 8 bases between the germline ends. CDR3: CASSLVRDYGYTF. The CDR3 DNA reads TGTGCCAGCAGCTTGGTCAGGGATTATGGCTACACCTTC.

The chain is built from TRBV5-1 and TRBJ2-5; possibly TRBD1 for D (6 bases). The germline V gene encodes CDR1 SGHRS and CDR2 YFSETQ. CDR3 size: 15 residues. The ends were cut back, 4 bases at V and 0 bases at J, with 13 bases in the middle. The DNA of the CDR3 is TGCGCCAGCAGCCTAACTGGGGGCCACCAAGAGACCCAGTACTTC. It specifies CASSLTGGHQETQYF.

The J gene is TRBJ1-3, the V gene TRBV9, with 10 bases identical to TRBD1. Losses at the gene ends were 3 bases for V and 4 bases for J; bases not matched to a gene: 4. Germline-derived CDR1 and CDR2 are SGDLS and YYNGEE. The CDR3 runs to 15 residues. The CDR3 DNA reads as TGTGCCAGCAGCGCGACAGGGGGCTTAGGAAACACCATATATTTT. It yields the protein CASSATGGLGNTIYF. Combining the CDR3 with reference TRBV9 and TRBJ1-3 gives the whole variable domain DSGVTQTPKHLITATGQRVTLRCSPRSGDLSVYWYQQSLDQGLQFLIQYYNGEERAKGNILERFSAQQFPDLHSELNLSSLELGDSALYFCASSATGGLGNTIYFGEGSWLTVV.

The chain recombines TRBV30 with TRBJ2-5; 7 nucleotides agree with TRBD2. There are 15 residues in the CDR3. Germline CDR1 and CDR2: GTSNPN and SVGIG (reference sequence). V shed 0 bases, J shed 2 bases, and the junction held 6 bases outside the gene matches. CDR3 loop: CAWSVGGGGQETQYF. CDR3 bases: TGTGCCTGGAGTGTGGGTGGGGGGGGGCAAGAGACCCAGTACTTC.

This clone was recorded once. The CDR3 DNA is TGTGCCACCAGCAGCGGAACGGGAGGGGAGACCCAGTACTTC. Translation gives CATSSGTGGETQYF. V usage is TRBV15 and J usage is TRBJ2-5; the match to TRBD2 covers 8 bases. The CDR3 covers 14 residues. With 3 bases clipped from V and 5 bases from J, the junction kept 5 bases outside the gene matches. From germline, CDR1 is LNHNV and CDR2 YYDKDF (reference sequence).

There are a few counts of this clone. The rearrangement uses TRBV5-1 and TRBJ2-1, with D perhaps TRBD1 (6 bases). Deletions cut 0 bases from V and 0 bases from J, with 13 bases between. This CDR3 comprises 17 residues. The germline gives CDR1 SGHRS, CDR2 YFSETQ. For the CDR3, the DNA is TGCGCCAGCAGCTTGGACAGGGCCTTGAGCTCCTACAATGAGCAGTTCTTC. This sequence encodes CASSLDRALSSYNEQFF.

The chain carries TRBV1 and TRBJ2-1; the table's D call TRBD2 went unverified against the DNA. TRBV1 is noted as a pseudogene. The CDR3 runs 19 residues. This CDR3 reads CTSSHREASSKPLYNEQFF. CDR3 nucleotides: TGCACCAGCAGTCACCGGGAAGCGTCTAGCAAACCCCTGTACAATGAGCAGTTCTTC.

The chain carries TRBV4-3 and TRBJ2-1; 10 bases line up with TRBD2. Germline V gene sequence: CDR1 LGHNA, CDR2 YSLEER. V lost 4 bases to trimming and J lost 2 bases; unmatched junction nucleotides: 5. This CDR3 is built from 16 residues. The CDR3 loop reads CASSRTGLAPYNEQFF. The CDR3 DNA sequence: TGCGCCAGCAGCCGTACGGGACTAGCGCCCTACAATGAGCAGTTCTTC.

The table lists this clone with a count of one. The CDR3 DNA follows: TGCGCCAGCAGCCGTCTAGGGACTAGCGGGGGGGATACGCAGTATTTT. It specifies CASSRLGTSGGDTQYF. The V and J genes are TRBV4-3 and TRBJ2-3; 15 bases are a match to TRBD2. Per the germline V gene, CDR1 is LGHNA and CDR2 is YSLEER. Trimming at V came to 4 bases and at J to 6 bases, leaving 5 bases not matched to a gene. CDR3 length: 16 amino acids.

This clone was recorded once. This chain connects TRBV5-1 to TRBJ2-3; tentatively, D is TRBD2 (5 bases). V gave up 0 bases and J gave up 0 bases, with 8 bases separating them. The CDR3 runs 15 residues. Per the germline V gene, CDR1 is SGHRS and CDR2 is YFSETQ. The CDR3 DNA reads as TGCGCCAGCAGCTTGGCGGGGTCTAGCACAGATACGCAGTATTTT. The encoded protein is CASSLAGSSTDTQYF.

The CDR3 loop is CASSPGQGNYEQYF. The CDR3, as DNA: TGCGCCAGCAGCCCGGGACAGGGGAACTACGAGCAGTACTTC. The chain combines TRBV5-1 with TRBJ2-7, with 10 positions matching TRBD1. CDR1 and CDR2 from the germline V gene are SGHRS and YFSETQ. The length of the CDR3 is 14 residues. Trimming at V came to 4 bases and at J to 3 bases, leaving 4 bases not matched to a gene.

The chain couples TRBV7-2 to TRBJ1-2; 7 nucleotides line up with TRBD1. The CDR3 spans 14 residues. Germline trimming cut 5 bases from V and 4 bases from J; bases unmatched to any gene: 7. Germline assignment: CDR1 SGHTA and CDR2 FQGNSA. This chain's CDR3 is CASSPQTGIYGYTF. In nucleotides, the CDR3 is TGTGCCAGCAGCCCCCAGACAGGGATCTATGGCTACACCTTC.